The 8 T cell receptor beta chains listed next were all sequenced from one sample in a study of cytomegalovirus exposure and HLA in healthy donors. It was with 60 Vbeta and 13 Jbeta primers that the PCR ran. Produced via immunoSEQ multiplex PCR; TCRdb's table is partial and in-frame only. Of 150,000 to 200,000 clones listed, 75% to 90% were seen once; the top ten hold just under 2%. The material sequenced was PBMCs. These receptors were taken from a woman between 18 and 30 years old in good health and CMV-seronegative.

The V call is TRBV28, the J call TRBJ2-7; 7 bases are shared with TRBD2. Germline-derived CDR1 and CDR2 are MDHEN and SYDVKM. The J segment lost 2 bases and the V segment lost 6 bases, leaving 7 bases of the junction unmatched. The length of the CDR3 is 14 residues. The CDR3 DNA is TGTGCCAGCAGGTGGGCGGGGGTCACCTACGAGCAGTACTTC. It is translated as CASRWAGVTYEQYF. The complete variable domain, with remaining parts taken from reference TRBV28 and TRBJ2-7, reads DVKVTQSSRYLVKRTGEKVFLECVQDMDHENMFWYRQDPGLGLRLIYFSYDVKMKEKGDIPEGYSVSREKKERFSLILESASTNQTSMYLCASRWAGVTYEQYFGPGTRLTVT.

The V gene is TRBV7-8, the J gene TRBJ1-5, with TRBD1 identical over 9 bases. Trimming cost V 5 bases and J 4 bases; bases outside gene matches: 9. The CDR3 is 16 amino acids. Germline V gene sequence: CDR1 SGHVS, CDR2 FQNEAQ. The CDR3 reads CASSHLWDRENQPQHF. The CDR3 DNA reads TGTGCCAGCAGCCATTTATGGGACAGGGAGAATCAGCCCCAGCATTTT. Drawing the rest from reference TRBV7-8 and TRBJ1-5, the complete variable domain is GAGVSQSPRYKVAKRGQDVALRCDPISGHVSLFWYQQALGQGPEFLTYFQNEAQLDKSGLPSDRFFAERPEGSVSTLKIQRTQQEDSAVYLCASSHLWDRENQPQHFGDGTRLSIL.

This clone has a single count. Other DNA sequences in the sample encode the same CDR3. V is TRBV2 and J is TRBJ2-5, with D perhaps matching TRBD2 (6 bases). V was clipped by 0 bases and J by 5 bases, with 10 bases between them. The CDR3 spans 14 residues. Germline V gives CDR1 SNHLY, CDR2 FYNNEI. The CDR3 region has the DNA TGTGCCAGCAGTGAAGCGCGGGGTACGGAGACCCAGTACTTC. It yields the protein CASSEARGTETQYF.

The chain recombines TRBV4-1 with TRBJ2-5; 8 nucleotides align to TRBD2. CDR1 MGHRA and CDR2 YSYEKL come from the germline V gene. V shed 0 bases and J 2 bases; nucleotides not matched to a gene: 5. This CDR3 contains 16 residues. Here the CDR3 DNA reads TGCGCCAGCAGCCAAGATCGAGGCGGGGGGCAAGAGACCCAGTACTTC. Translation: CASSQDRGGGQETQYF.

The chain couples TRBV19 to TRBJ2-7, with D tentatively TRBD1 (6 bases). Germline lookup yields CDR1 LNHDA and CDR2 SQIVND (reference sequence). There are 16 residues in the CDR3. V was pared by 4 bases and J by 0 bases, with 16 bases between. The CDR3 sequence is CASSTARGSFSYEQYF. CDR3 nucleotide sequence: TGTGCCAGTAGTACCGCCAGGGGATCTTTCTCCTACGAGCAGTACTTC.

In DNA, the CDR3 is TGCAGCGTGAATCCACAGGGAAGCTATGGCTACACCTTC. It yields the protein CSVNPQGSYGYTF. The rearrangement links TRBV29-1 to TRBJ1-2; a possible D gene is TRBD1 (6 bases). This CDR3 has 13 amino acids. The V gene's germline CDR1 is SQVTM and CDR2 ANQGSEA. The V and J ends lost 6 bases and 4 bases respectively, with 15 bases between them.

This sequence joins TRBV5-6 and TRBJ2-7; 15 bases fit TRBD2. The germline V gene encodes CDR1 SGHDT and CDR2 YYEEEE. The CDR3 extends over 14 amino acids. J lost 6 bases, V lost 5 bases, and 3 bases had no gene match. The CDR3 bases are TGTGCCAGCAGGGGACTAGCGGGAGGACTCGAGCAGTACTTC. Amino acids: CASRGLAGGLEQYF.

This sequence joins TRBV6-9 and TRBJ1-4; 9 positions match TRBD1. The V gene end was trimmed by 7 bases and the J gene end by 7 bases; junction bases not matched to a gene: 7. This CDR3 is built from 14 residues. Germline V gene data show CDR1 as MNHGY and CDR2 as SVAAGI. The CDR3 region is CASTCGTGREKLFF. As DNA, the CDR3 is TGTGCCAGCACCTGCGGGACAGGGCGTGAAAAACTGTTTTTT.